The clone carrying this TCR beta chain has at least ten counts. The antigen is not known. Each patient went into thyroid surgery without having received any treatment. The CDR3 length is 12 residues. Germline values: CDR1 DFQATT, CDR2 SNEGSKA (reference sequence). Trimming cost V 7 bases and J 1 base, with 10 bases left between them. TCRdb reprocessed the PCR reads using MiXCR. In the table there are roughly 18,000 clones, 26% of which are singletons. This sample stems from a study of metastatic and nonmetastatic thyroid tumors. As for the study in general: Repertoires of blood and of tissue (tumor or nodule) from malignant and benign thyroid patients were compared. Study-level findings and limits: Relative to benign nodules, malignant thyroid tumors were reportedly characterized by significantly elevated TCR beta diversity in blood and tumor.

This chain uses TRBV20-1 with TRBJ1-2; weak D call: TRBD1 (5 bases). The TCR originated in a female donor with papillary thyroid cancer or a benign thyroid nodule (not recorded which). Some clones in this sample may be carry-over from other donors' samples. Specimen: tumor tissue. CDR3 sequence (DNA): TGCAGTGGTCGGGACCTTAACTATGGCTACACCTTC. It encodes CSGRDLNYGYTF.